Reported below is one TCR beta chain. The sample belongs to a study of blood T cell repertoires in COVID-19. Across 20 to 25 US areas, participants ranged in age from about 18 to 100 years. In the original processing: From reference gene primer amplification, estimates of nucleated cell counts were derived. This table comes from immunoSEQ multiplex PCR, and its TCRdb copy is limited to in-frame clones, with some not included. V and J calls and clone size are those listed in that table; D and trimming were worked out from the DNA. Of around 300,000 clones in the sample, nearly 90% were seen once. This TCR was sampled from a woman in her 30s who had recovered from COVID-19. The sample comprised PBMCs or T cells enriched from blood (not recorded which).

In DNA form, the CDR3 reads TGTGCCAGTAGCACAACAGGGAGCTATGGCTACACCTTC. Its protein product is CASSTTGSYGYTF. The chain carries TRBV19 and TRBJ1-2, with a tentative D call TRBD1 (6 bases). The germline V gene has CDR1 LNHDA and CDR2 SQIVND (reference sequence). Trimming took 6 bases from V and 4 from J, leaving 12 bases between them. The CDR3 totals 13 residues.